This TCR beta chain is drawn from a study of graft-versus-host responses after intestinal transplantation. Study context: All recipients got anti-thymocyte globulin induction, then tacrolimus and steroids for roughly three years.

V lost 2 bases to trimming and J lost 0 bases, with 7 bases between them. The germline CDR1 and CDR2 sequences are MNHEY and SMNVEV (reference sequence). This CDR3 has 15 residues. On this clone: What it binds is unknown. Distinct nucleotide sequences in the sample also encode this CDR3.

Sequencing used immunoSEQ multiplex PCR; TCRdb keeps in-frame clones, though not all of them. The sample carries around 100,000 clones, roughly 93% recorded once. Findings and limits, study-wide: Early post-transplant HvG declines were associated with peak circulating GvH clone levels.

The sequence derives from a human donor who was the organ donor for an intestinal transplant. The J gene is TRBJ1-4, the V gene TRBV27; D not resolved. The sample consisted of unstimulated CD8+ T cells sorted from spleen or lymph node cells, taken before transplant. The CDR3 DNA is TGTGCCAGCAGTTTACTCGGAGCAACTAATGAAAAACTGTTTTTT. Its translation is CASSLLGATNEKLFF. Filled out from reference TRBV27 and TRBJ1-4, the complete variable domain reads EAQVTQNPRYLITVTGKKLTVTCSQNMNHEYMSWYRQDPGLGLRQIYYSMNVEVTDKGDVPEGYKVSRKEKRNFPLILESPSPNQTSLYFCASSLLGATNEKLFFGSGTQLSVL.